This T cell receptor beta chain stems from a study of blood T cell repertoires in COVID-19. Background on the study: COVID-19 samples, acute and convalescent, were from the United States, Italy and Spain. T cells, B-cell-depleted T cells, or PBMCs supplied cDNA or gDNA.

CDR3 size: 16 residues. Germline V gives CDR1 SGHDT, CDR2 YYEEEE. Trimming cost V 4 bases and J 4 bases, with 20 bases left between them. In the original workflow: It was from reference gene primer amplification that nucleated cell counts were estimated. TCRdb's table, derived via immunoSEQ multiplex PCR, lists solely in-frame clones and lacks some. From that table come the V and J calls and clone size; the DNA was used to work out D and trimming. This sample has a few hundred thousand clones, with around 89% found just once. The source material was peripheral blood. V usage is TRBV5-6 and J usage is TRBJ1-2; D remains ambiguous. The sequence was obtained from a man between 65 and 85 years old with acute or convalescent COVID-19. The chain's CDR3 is CASSLPGSSGSYGYTF. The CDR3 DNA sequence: TGTGCCAGCAGCCTACCCGGGTCGTCGGGTTCCTATGGCTACACCTTC.